The 19 T cell receptor beta chains below all came from one sample that was sequenced in a study of patients and donors after allogeneic stem cell transplantation. A single record per CDR3 protein comes from TCRdb applying MiXCR to the RT-PCR reads. Of 400,000 to 450,000 distinct CDR3 sequences listed, more than 15% are singletons. The sequencing input was blood, either unsorted or a sorted T cell fraction (not recorded which). Receptors originate from a human donor who was either an allogeneic HSCT recipient or a stem cell or donor lymphocyte infusion donor (not recorded which). It is not recorded whose cells these are; they may come from a transplant donor.

In its sample, this clonotype was seen a few times. The chain uses TRBV5-1 and TRBJ1-1, with TRBD1 matching 10 bases. This CDR3 is 13 amino acids long. The ends lost 4 bases at V and 11 bases at J; junction bases unmatched: 8. Germline V gene sequence: CDR1 SGHRS, CDR2 YFSETQ. CDR3 bases: TGCGCCAGCAGCCCCGCGGACAGGGGGGGTGCTTTCTTT. It encodes CASSPADRGGAFF.

This chain joins TRBV19 and TRBJ2-5, with D maybe TRBD1 (7 bases). CDR1 is LNHDA and CDR2 is SQIVND in the germline V gene (reference sequence). Between the trimmed V and J ends, which lost 4 bases and 5 bases, there was a span of 17 bases. The length of the CDR3 is 15 residues. CDR3: CASSTTRGVEETQYF. The CDR3, as DNA: TGTGCCAGTAGTACCACCAGGGGGGTTGAGGAGACCCAGTACTTC.

This clonotype was picked up a small number of times. The genes are TRBV6-1 and TRBJ2-7, with 7 bases lining up with TRBD2. V lost 8 bases, J lost 2 bases, and 15 bases stayed unmatched. Germline V CDR1 and CDR2: MNHNS, SASEGT. This CDR3 comprises 16 residues. The CDR3 region has the DNA TGTGCCAGCCAAGAAAGGAGGATAGCGGGCCCCTACGAGCAGTACTTC. It specifies CASQERRIAGPYEQYF.

The J gene is TRBJ2-4, the V gene TRBV5-1; perhaps D is TRBD1 or TRBD2 (5 bases each). CDR1 is SGHRS and CDR2 is YFSETQ in the germline V gene. The CDR3 totals 15 residues. Trimming cost V 0 bases and J 1 base, with 8 bases left between them. CDR3 loop: CASSLDWGAKNIQYF. CDR3 nucleotide sequence: TGCGCCAGCAGCTTGGACTGGGGGGCCAAAAACATTCAGTACTTC.

The CDR3, as DNA: TGTGCCAGCAGCCTAAGGGACACCACCGGGGAGCTGTTTTTT. Protein sequence: CASSLRDTTGELFF. The chain is built from TRBV9 and TRBJ2-2; D is possibly TRBD1 (6 bases). Trimming shortened V by 4 bases and J by 4 bases, and 11 bases separated the two germline ends. Germline assignment: CDR1 SGDLS and CDR2 YYNGEE. The CDR3 is 14 residues long.

The gene calls are TRBV5-1 and TRBJ2-7; 8 bases are a match to TRBD1. The trim removed 3 bases at V and 3 bases at J, leaving 5 bases unmatched. CDR1 and CDR2 (germline): SGHRS, YFSETQ. The CDR3 contains 14 residues. Here the CDR3 DNA reads TGCGCCAGCAGCTCAACAGGGGGTCGCTACGAGCAGTACTTC. Its protein product is CASSSTGGRYEQYF.

This clonotype was picked up a small number of times. The gene calls are TRBV6-2 or TRBV6-3 and TRBJ1-5; 9 nucleotides match TRBD1. V shed 6 bases, J shed 3 bases, and the junction held 12 bases outside the gene matches. This CDR3 region has 17 residues. Looked up from germline, CDR1 is MNHEY and CDR2 is SVGEGT. The CDR3 protein is CASSHPGGQGNNQPQHF. CDR3 coding DNA: TGTGCCAGCAGCCACCCCGGGGGACAGGGCAACAATCAGCCCCAGCATTTT.

This clonotype was found a few times. The chain recombines TRBV6-1 with TRBJ2-3; unclear D gene. CDR3 length equals 14 residues. The germline V and J ends were trimmed by 3 bases and 6 bases, with 13 bases remaining between them. Germline V gene data show CDR1 as MNHNS and CDR2 as SASEGT. CDR3: CASSDSRARDTQYF. CDR3 nucleotides: TGTGCCAGCAGTGATTCCCGGGCGAGGGATACGCAGTATTTT.

The V gene is TRBV2, the J gene TRBJ2-3, with 10 bases lining up with TRBD2. V gave up 9 bases and J gave up 1 base; unmatched junction bases: 4. From germline, CDR1 is SNHLY and CDR2 FYNNEI. CDR3 length equals 14 residues. CDR3 in DNA: TGTGCCAGATCCCTAGCGGGAGGCACAGATACGCAGTATTTT. Translation: CARSLAGGTDTQYF. Full variable domain (remainder filled in from reference TRBV2 and TRBJ2-3): EPEVTQTPSHQVTQMGQEVILRCVPISNHLYFYWYRQILGQKVEFLVSFYNNEISEKSEIFDDQFSVERPDGSNFTLKIRSTKLEDSAMYFCARSLAGGTDTQYFGPGTRLTVL.

This chain joins TRBV12-3 or TRBV12-4 and TRBJ2-4; tentative D call: TRBD2 (6 bases). Trimming shortened V by 6 bases and J by 6 bases, and 12 bases separated the two germline ends. The CDR3 consists of 13 residues. Written as DNA, the CDR3 is TGTGCCAGCAGCCCGGGACTTCCAAACATTCAGTACTTC. Its protein is CASSPGLPNIQYF.

This clonotype was counted many times. The chain uses TRBV12-3 or TRBV12-4 and TRBJ2-1, with 8 positions matching TRBD1. This CDR3 has 17 amino acids. The junction had 15 bases not matched to a gene; V was cut back by 6 bases and J by 5 bases. CDR3 DNA sequence: TGTGCCAGCAGAACGACCTCCGGGACAGGCAAAAACAATGAGCAGTTCTTC. Translation: CASRTTSGTGKNNEQFF.

This clonotype was counted a few times. This chain links TRBV12-3 or TRBV12-4 with TRBJ2-1; the D is unclear. The CDR3 loop spans 14 amino acids. Trimming took off 0 bases at V and 2 bases at J, with 5 bases between the two ends. The CDR3 DNA sequence: TGTGCCAGCAGTTTAGCAAATCCCTACAATGAGCAGTTCTTC. This encodes CASSLANPYNEQFF.

The V and J genes are TRBV3-1 and TRBJ2-1; a weak D match, TRBD2 (6 bases). The CDR3 consists of 16 residues. Trimming took off 4 bases at V and 12 bases at J, with 25 bases between the two ends. CDR1 is LGHDT, CDR2 YNNKEL, per germline (reference sequence). The CDR3, as DNA: TGTGCCAGCAGCCCACTAACTATGGCGGGGTTAGTAGGGCAGTTCTTC. The encoded protein is CASSPLTMAGLVGQFF.

The rearrangement links TRBV19 to TRBJ2-1; D is unclear. The germline gives CDR1 LNHDA, CDR2 SQIVND (reference sequence). V dropped 3 bases and J dropped 1 base, with 10 bases sitting between them. The CDR3 loop spans 15 amino acids. The CDR3 DNA sequence: TGTGCCAGTAGTATGCTAGATTTGTCCTACAATGAGCAGTTCTTC. Translating it yields CASSMLDLSYNEQFF.

The chain uses TRBV11-2 and TRBJ2-7; 14 bases align to TRBD2. The germline V gene has CDR1 SGHAT and CDR2 FQNNGV. Trimming cost V 1 base and J 5 bases; bases outside gene matches: 10. This CDR3 has 18 residues. CDR3 amino acids: CASSLVNGLAGGGNEQYF. CDR3 coding DNA: TGTGCCAGCAGCTTAGTCAATGGACTAGCGGGGGGAGGGAACGAGCAGTACTTC. The variable domain in full, with the rest retrieved from reference TRBV11-2 and TRBJ2-7, is EAGVAQSPRYKIIEKRQSVAFWCNPISGHATLYWYQQILGQGPKLLIQFQNNGVVDDSQLPKDRFSAERLKGVDSTLKIQPAKLEDSAVYLCASSLVNGLAGGGNEQYFGPGTRLTVT.

This clonotype was counted a few times. This sequence joins TRBV7-9 and TRBJ2-3, with a weak D call TRBD2 (6 bases). Trimming left V 5 bases short and J 3 bases short, with 18 bases between. CDR3 length: 16 residues. Per germline, CDR1 SEHNR and CDR2 FQNEAQ (reference sequence). CDR3 protein: CASSSERRTITDTQYF. In DNA, the CDR3 is TGTGCCAGCAGCAGCGAAAGGAGGACTATTACAGATACGCAGTATTTT. Full variable domain (rest looked up from reference TRBV7-9 and TRBJ2-3): DTGVSQNPRHKITKRGQNVTFRCDPISEHNRLYWYRQTLGQGPEFLTYFQNEAQLEKSRLLSDRFSAERPKGSFSTLEIQRTEQGDSAMYLCASSSERRTITDTQYFGPGTRLTVL.

There are a few counts of this clonotype. The rearrangement uses TRBV21-1 and TRBJ2-1; the table's D call, TRBD1, has no DNA check behind it. TRBV21-1 is classified as a pseudogene. The CDR3 loop spans 14 amino acids. For the CDR3, the DNA is TGTGCCAGCCAGCAAAGCCCGGGTCCCCATGAGCAGTTCTTC. It yields the protein CASQQSPGPHEQFF.

This clonotype showed up just a few times. J is TRBJ2-7 and V is TRBV5-1, with unresolved D. V dropped 4 bases and J dropped 0 bases, with 17 bases sitting between them. The length of the CDR3 is 16 residues. The V gene's germline CDR1 is SGHRS and CDR2 YFSETQ. The CDR3 spells CASSHSEREGSYEQYF. CDR3 in DNA: TGCGCCAGCAGCCATTCGGAGAGAGAAGGCTCCTACGAGCAGTACTTC. Full variable domain (remainder filled in from reference TRBV5-1 and TRBJ2-7): KAGVTQTPRYLIKTRGQQVTLSCSPISGHRSVSWYQQTPGQGLQFLFEYFSETQRNKGNFPGRFSGRQFSNSRSEMNVSTLELGDSALYLCASSHSEREGSYEQYFGPGTRLTVT.

This clonotype was seen a few times. This chain connects TRBV5-4 to TRBJ2-5; perhaps D is TRBD1 or TRBD2 (6 bases each). The CDR3 spans 15 residues. V lost 2 bases and J 2 bases, leaving 13 bases between the germline ends. In germline, CDR1 is SGHNT, CDR2 YYREEE (reference sequence). Here the CDR3 reads CASSFTGAGQETQYF. CDR3 DNA sequence: TGTGCCAGCAGCTTTACGGGGGCAGGGCAAGAGACCCAGTACTTC.